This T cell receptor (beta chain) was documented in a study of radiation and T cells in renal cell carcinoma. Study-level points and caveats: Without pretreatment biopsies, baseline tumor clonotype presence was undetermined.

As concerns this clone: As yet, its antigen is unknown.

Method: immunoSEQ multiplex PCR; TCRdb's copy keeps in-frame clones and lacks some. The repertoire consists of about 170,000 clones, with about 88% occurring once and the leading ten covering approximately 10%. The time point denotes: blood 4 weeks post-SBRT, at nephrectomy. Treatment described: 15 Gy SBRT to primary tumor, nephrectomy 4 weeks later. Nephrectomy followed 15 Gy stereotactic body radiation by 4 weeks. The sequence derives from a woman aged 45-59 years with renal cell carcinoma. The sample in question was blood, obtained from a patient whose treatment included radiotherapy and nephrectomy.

The CDR3 loop reads CAISEWGGPDTQYF. CDR3 DNA sequence: TGTGCCATCAGTGAGTGGGGGGGGCCGGATACGCAGTATTTT. The chain has TRBV10-3 and TRBJ2-3; D might be TRBD2 (7 bases). Germline CDR1 ENHRY, CDR2 SYGVKD. This CDR3 is 14 amino acids long. V was trimmed by 1 base and J by 6 bases, leaving 11 bases between them.